The present T cell receptor beta chain was sequenced within a study of cytomegalovirus exposure and HLA in healthy donors. Repertoires were generated with immunoSEQ multiplex PCR, while TCRdb's copy carries only in-frame clones and drops some. The repertoire holds some 130,000 clones, with nearly 90% as singletons. With 8 bases removed from V and 5 bases from J, the gap between germline ends came to 15 bases. There are 13 residues in the CDR3. Germline loops: CDR1 SGHTA, CDR2 FQGNSA. The J gene is TRBJ2-5, the V gene TRBV7-2; D might be TRBD2 (6 bases). Sequencing was performed on PBMCs. The clonotype originates from a woman between 18 and 29 years old in good health and CMV-seronegative. The DNA for the CDR3 is TGTGCCAGCCCCGATAGGGGAGGTGAGACCCAGTACTTC. It is translated as CASPDRGGETQYF.